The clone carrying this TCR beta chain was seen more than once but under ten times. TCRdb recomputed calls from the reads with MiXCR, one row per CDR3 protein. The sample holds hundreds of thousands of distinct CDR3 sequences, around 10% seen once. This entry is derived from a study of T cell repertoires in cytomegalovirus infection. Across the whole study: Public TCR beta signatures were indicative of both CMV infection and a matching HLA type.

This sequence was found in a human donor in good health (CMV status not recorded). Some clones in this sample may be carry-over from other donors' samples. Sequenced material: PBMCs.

The CDR3 DNA sequence: TGCAGTGCTGATGGAAATGAGCAGTTCTTC. Protein product: CSADGNEQFF. The rearrangement links TRBV20-1 to TRBJ2-1; D remains ambiguous. V lost 5 bases to trimming and J lost 7 bases, with 6 bases between them. The germline V gene encodes CDR1 DFQATT and CDR2 SNEGSKA (reference sequence). The CDR3 spans 10 residues.